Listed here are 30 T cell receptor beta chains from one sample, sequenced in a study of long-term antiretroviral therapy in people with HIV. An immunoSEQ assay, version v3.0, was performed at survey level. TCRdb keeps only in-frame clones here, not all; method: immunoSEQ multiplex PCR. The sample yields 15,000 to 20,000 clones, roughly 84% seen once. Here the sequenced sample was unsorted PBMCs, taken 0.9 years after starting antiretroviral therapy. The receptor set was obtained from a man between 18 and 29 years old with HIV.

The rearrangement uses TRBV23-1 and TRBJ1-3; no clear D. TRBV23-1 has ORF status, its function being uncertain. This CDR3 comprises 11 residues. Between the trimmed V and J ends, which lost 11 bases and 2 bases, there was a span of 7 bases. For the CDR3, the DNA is TGCGCCTCCCACACTGGAAACACCATATATTTT. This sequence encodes CASHTGNTIYF.

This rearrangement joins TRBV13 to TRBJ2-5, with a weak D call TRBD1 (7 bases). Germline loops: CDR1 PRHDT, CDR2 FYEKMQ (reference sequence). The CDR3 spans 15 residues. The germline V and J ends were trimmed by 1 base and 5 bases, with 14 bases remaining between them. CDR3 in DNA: TGTGCCAGCAGCTTAGAAGGGGGCGGGGAGGAGACCCAGTACTTC. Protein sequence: CASSLEGGGEETQYF.

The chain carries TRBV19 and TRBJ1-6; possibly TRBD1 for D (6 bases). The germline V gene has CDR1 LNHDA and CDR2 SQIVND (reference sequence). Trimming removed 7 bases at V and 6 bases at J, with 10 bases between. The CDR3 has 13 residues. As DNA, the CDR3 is TGTGCCAGTAAAGGACAGTCTAATTCACCCCTCCACTTT. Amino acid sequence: CASKGQSNSPLHF.

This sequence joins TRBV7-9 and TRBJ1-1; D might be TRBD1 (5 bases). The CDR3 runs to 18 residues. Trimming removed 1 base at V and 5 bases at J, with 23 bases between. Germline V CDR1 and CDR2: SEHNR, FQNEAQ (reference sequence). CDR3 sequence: CASSLVGSAPRGWTEAFF. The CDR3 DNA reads TGTGCCAGCAGCTTAGTGGGATCAGCACCTAGGGGTTGGACTGAAGCTTTCTTT.

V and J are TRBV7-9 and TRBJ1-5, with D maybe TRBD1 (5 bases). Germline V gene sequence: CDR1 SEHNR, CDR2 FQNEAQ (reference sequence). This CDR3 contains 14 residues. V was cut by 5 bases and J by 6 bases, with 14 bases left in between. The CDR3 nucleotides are TGTGCCAGCAGCCCACATGGGGGGGGTCAGCCCCAGCATTTT. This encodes CASSPHGGGQPQHF.

This chain's CDR3 is CASSLAGANSYEQYF. The DNA for the CDR3 is TGTGCCAGCAGCTTGGCGGGGGCTAACTCCTACGAGCAGTACTTC. V gene TRBV5-8 combines with J gene TRBJ2-7; D may be TRBD1 or TRBD2 (6 bases each). CDR1 and CDR2 (germline): SGHTS, YDEGEE. Trimming pared 0 bases from V and 0 bases from J, leaving 10 bases between. The CDR3 loop spans 15 amino acids. Full variable domain (missing parts from reference TRBV5-8 and TRBJ2-7): EAGVTQSPTHLIKTRGQQATLRCSPISGHTSVYWYQQALGLGLQFLLWYDEGEERNRGNFPPRFSGRQFPNYSSELNVNALELEDSALYLCASSLAGANSYEQYFGPGTRLTVT.

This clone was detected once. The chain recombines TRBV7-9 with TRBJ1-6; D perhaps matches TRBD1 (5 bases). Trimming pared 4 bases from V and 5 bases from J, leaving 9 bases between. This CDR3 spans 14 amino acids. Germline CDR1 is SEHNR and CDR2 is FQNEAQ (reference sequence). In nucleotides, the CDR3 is TGTGCCAGCAGCTCAACAGGAAATAATTCACCCCTCCACTTT. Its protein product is CASSSTGNNSPLHF.

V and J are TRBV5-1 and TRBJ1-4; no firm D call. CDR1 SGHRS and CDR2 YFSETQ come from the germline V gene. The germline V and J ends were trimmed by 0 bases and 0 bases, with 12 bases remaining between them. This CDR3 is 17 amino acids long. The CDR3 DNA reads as TGCGCCAGCAGCTTGGGTAGGGTCCCAGCAACTAATGAAAAACTGTTTTTT. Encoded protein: CASSLGRVPATNEKLFF.

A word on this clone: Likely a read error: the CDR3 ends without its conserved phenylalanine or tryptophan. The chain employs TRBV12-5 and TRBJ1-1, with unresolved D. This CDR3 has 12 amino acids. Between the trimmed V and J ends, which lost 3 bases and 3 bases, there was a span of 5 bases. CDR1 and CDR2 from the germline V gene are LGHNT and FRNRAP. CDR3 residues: CASGFGDTEAFL. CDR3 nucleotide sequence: TGTGCTAGTGGTTTCGGGGACACTGAAGCTTTCCTT.

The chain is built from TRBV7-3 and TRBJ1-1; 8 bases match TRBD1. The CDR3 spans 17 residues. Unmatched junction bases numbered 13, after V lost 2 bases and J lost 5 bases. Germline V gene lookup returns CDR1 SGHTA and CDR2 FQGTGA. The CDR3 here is CASSLVGVGQGGTEAFF. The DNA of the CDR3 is TGTGCCAGCAGCTTAGTCGGGGTAGGACAGGGCGGAACTGAAGCTTTCTTT.

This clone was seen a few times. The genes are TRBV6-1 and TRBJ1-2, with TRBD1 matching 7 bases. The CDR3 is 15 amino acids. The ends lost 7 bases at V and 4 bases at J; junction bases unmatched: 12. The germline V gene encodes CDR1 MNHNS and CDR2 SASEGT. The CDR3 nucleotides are TGTGCCAGCACGCGCTCGACAGGGAGCGGCTATGGCTACACCTTC. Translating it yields CASTRSTGSGYGYTF.

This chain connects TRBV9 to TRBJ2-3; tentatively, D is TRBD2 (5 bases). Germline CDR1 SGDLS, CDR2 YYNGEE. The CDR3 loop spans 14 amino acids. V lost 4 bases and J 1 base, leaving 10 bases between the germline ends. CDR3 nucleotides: TGTGCCAGCAGCTACAGCGGCGGCACAGATACGCAGTATTTT. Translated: CASSYSGGTDTQYF.

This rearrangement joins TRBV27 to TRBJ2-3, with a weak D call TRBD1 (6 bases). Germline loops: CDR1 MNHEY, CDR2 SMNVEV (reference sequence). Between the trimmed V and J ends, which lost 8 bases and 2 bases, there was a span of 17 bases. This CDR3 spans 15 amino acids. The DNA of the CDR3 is TGTGCCAGCGGGGGTCTCGGACAGAACACAGATACGCAGTATTTT. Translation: CASGGLGQNTDTQYF.

CDR3 amino acids: CASSEDRGYLAFF. Here the CDR3 DNA reads TGTGCCAGCAGTGAAGACAGGGGTTACTTGGCTTTCTTT. The chain employs TRBV2 and TRBJ1-1; TRBD1 agrees at 7 bases. CDR3 size: 13 residues. The V gene end was trimmed by 1 base and the J gene end by 11 bases; junction bases not matched to a gene: 7. The germline V gene has CDR1 SNHLY and CDR2 FYNNEI.

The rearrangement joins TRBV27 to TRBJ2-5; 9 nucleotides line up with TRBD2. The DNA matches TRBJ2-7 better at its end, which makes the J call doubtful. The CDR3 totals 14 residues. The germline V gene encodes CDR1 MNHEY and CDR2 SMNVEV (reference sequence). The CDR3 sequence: CASMASGVFYEQYF. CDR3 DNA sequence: TGTGCCAGCATGGCTAGCGGGGTCTTCTACGAGCAGTACTTC.

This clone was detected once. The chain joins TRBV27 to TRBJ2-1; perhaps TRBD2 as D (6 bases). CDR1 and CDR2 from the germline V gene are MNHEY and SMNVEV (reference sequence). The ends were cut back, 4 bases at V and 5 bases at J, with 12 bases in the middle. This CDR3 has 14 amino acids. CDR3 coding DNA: TGTGCCAGCAGTTGGGGAGGTGGAGACAATGAGCAGTTCTTC. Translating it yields CASSWGGGDNEQFF.

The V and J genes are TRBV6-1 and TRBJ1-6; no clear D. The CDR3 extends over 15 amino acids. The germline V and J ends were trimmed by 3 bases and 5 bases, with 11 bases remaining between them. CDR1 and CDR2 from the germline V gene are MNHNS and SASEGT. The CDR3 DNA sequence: TGTGCCAGCAGTGACAGGCCTCTTGATAATTCACCCCTCCACTTT. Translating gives CASSDRPLDNSPLHF.

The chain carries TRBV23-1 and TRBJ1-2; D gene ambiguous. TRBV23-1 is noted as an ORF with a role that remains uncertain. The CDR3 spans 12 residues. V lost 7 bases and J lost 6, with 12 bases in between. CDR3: CASTPGYNGYTF. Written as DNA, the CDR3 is TGCGCCAGCACCCCGGGTTATAATGGCTACACCTTC.

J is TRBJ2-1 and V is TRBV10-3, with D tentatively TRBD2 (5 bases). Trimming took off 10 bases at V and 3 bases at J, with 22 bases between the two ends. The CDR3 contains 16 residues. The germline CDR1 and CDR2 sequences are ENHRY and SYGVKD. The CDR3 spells CATKITKGEGYNEQFF. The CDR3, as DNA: TGTGCCACCAAGATCACTAAGGGTGAGGGCTACAATGAGCAGTTCTTC.

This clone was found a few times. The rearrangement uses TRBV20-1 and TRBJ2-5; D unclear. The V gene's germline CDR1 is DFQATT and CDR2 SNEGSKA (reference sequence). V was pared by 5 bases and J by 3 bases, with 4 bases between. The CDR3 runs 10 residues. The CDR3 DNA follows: TGCAGTGCTGCTAAAGAGACCCAGTACTTC. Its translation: CSAAKETQYF.

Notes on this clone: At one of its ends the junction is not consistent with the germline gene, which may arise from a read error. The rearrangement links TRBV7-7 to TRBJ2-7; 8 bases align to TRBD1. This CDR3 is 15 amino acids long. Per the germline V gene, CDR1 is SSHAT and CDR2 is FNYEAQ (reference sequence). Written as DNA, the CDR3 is TGTGCTAGCACCCCGACAGGGGTCCATACTTACGAGCAGTACTTC. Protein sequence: CASTPTGVHTYEQYF.

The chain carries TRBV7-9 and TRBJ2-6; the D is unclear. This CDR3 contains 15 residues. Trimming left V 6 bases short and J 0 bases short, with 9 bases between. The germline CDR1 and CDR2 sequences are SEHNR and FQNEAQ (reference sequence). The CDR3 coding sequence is TGTGCCAGCAGAATCGGACGCTCTGGGGCCAACGTCCTGACTTTC. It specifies CASRIGRSGANVLTF. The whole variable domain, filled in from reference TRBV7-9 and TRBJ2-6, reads DTGVSQNPRHKITKRGQNVTFRCDPISEHNRLYWYRQTLGQGPEFLTYFQNEAQLEKSRLLSDRFSAERPKGSFSTLEIQRTEQGDSAMYLCASRIGRSGANVLTFGAGSRLTVL.

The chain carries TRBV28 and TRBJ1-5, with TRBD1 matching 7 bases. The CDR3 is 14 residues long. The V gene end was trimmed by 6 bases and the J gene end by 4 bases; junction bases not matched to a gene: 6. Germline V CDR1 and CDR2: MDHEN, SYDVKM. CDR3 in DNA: TGTGCCAGCAGGGACAGGACAGCAAATCAGCCCCAGCATTTT. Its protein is CASRDRTANQPQHF.

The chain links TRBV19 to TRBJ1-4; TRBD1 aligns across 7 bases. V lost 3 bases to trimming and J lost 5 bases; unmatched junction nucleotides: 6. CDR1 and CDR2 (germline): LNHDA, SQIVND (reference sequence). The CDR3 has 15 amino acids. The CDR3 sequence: CASSMRAGGNEKLFF. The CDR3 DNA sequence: TGTGCCAGTAGTATGCGGGCAGGGGGAAATGAAAAACTGTTTTTT.

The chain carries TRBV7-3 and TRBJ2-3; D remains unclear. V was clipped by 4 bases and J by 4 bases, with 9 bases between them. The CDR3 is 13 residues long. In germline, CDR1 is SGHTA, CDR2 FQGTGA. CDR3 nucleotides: TGTGCCAGCAGCTCGTCTTTGTCAGATACGCAGTATTTT. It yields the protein CASSSSLSDTQYF.

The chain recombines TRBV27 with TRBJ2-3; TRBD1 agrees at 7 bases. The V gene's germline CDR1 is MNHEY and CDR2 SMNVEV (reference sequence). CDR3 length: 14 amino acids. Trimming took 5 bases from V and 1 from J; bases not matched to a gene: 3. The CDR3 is CASSRQGRTDTQYF. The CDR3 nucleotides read TGTGCCAGCAGTCGACAGGGACGCACAGATACGCAGTATTTT.

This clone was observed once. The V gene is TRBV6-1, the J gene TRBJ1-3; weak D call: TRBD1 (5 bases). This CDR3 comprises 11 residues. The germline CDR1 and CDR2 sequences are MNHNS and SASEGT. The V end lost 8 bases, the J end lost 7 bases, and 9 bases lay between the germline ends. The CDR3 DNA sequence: TGTGCCAGCGGCAGGGATAACACCATATATTTT. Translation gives CASGRDNTIYF.

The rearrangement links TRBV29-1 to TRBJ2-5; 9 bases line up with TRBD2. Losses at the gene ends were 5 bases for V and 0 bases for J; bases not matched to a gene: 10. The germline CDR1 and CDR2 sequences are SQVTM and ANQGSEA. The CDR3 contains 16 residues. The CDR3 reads CSVFDELAGYQETQYF. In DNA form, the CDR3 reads TGCAGCGTTTTTGACGAGCTAGCGGGGTACCAAGAGACCCAGTACTTC.

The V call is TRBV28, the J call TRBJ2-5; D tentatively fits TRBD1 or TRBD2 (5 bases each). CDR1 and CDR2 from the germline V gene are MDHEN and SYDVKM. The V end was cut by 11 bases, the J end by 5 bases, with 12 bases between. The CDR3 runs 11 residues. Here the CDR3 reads CAGGFGETQYF. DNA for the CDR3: TGTGCCGGGGGTTTCGGGGAGACCCAGTACTTC.

CDR3 protein: CASSVGSPWQETQYF. The CDR3 bases are TGTGCCAGCAGCGTAGGATCGCCTTGGCAAGAGACCCAGTACTTC. The J gene is TRBJ2-5, the V gene TRBV9; D gene uncertain. The CDR3 loop spans 15 amino acids. The germline V gene has CDR1 SGDLS and CDR2 YYNGEE. Trimming stripped 0 bases from V and 2 bases from J, with 11 bases between. The complete variable domain, with remaining parts taken from reference TRBV9 and TRBJ2-5, reads DSGVTQTPKHLITATGQRVTLRCSPRSGDLSVYWYQQSLDQGLQFLIQYYNGEERAKGNILERFSAQQFPDLHSELNLSSLELGDSALYFCASSVGSPWQETQYFGPGTRLLVL.